The 14 T cell receptor beta chains presented below share a single source sample, sequenced in a study of CD8 T cells in ankylosing spondylitis. Whole-study findings and limits: A motif in TCR beta, a set of 8 or 9 highly homologous variants, appeared characteristic of ankylosing spondylitis blood.

The antigens of these receptors remain unknown. TCRdb re-called the 5' RACE reads with MiXCR, one entry per CDR3 protein. The sample lists roughly 300,000 distinct CDR3 sequences, 8% occurring once. Sequencing input: blood, either unsorted or a sorted T cell fraction (not recorded which). These receptors were collected from a male donor with ankylosing spondylitis.

This chain uses TRBV20-1 with TRBJ2-1; perhaps D is TRBD1 or TRBD2 (5 bases each). V was trimmed by 4 bases and J by 9 bases, leaving 19 bases between them. This CDR3 is 14 amino acids long. The germline V gene encodes CDR1 DFQATT and CDR2 SNEGSKA (reference sequence). CDR3 bases: TGCAGTGCTACCCTGGGGGTTCGGACGGGTGAGCAGTTCTTC. Translated, it gives CSATLGVRTGEQFF.

This clonotype was recorded at least ten times. The V call is TRBV7-9, the J call TRBJ2-1, with 9 bases matching TRBD1. The CDR3 is 16 amino acids. Germline V gene data show CDR1 as SEHNR and CDR2 as FQNEAQ (reference sequence). Trimming took 6 bases from V and 8 from J; bases not matched to a gene: 14. The DNA of the CDR3 is TGTGCCAGCAGAAGGGACAGGGTGCGCCGGAGGGATGAGCAGTTCTTC. As protein: CASRRDRVRRRDEQFF.

This clonotype was observed a handful of times. Here the CDR3 reads CASTQGRNQPQHF. CDR3 nucleotides: TGTGCCAGCACACAGGGACGGAATCAGCCCCAGCATTTT. The V gene is TRBV6-1, the J gene TRBJ1-5; TRBD1 might be the D (6 bases). Between the trimmed V and J ends, which lost 7 bases and 4 bases, there was a span of 11 bases. Germline CDR1 and CDR2: MNHNS and SASEGT. The CDR3 sequence is 13 residues long.

This clonotype was found many times. The chain recombines TRBV28 with TRBJ1-1; no definite D call. Trimming removed 5 bases from V and 3 bases from J, with 13 bases in between. The CDR3 sequence is 14 residues long. Germline lookup yields CDR1 MDHEN and CDR2 SYDVKM. CDR3 loop: CASSPNLRHTEAFF. The CDR3 nucleotides are TGTGCCAGCAGTCCCAACCTACGTCACACTGAAGCTTTCTTT.

The CDR3: CASSYSVRGGSYEQYF. CDR3 DNA sequence: TGTGCCAGCAGTTACTCGGTTCGCGGCGGCTCCTACGAGCAGTACTTC. The genes are TRBV6-2 or TRBV6-3 and TRBJ2-7; no firm D call. V was pared by 0 bases and J by 0 bases, with 12 bases between. The CDR3 covers 16 residues. From germline, CDR1 is MNHEY and CDR2 SVGEGT.

The chain combines TRBV5-1 with TRBJ2-4, with D maybe TRBD1 (6 bases). Germline CDR1 and CDR2: SGHRS and YFSETQ. The CDR3 has 15 residues. V lost 2 bases, J lost 8 bases, and 17 bases lay in between. CDR3 region: CASSLNPQGRDIQYF. CDR3 DNA sequence: TGCGCCAGCAGCTTAAACCCACAGGGTAGAGACATTCAGTACTTC.

This clonotype appeared many times. The rearrangement links TRBV25-1 to TRBJ1-1; 9 bases agree with TRBD1. Per germline, CDR1 MGHDK and CDR2 SYGVNS. V gave up 0 bases and J gave up 4 bases; unmatched junction bases: 15. This CDR3 has 19 amino acids. In DNA, the CDR3 is TGTGCCAGCAGTGAATATCATGGCACAGGGGGCCGGATACGCACTGAAGCTTTCTTT. As protein: CASSEYHGTGGRIRTEAFF.

The table lists this clonotype with a few counts. The V gene is TRBV12-3 or TRBV12-4, the J gene TRBJ2-3, with 8 bases aligning to TRBD1. V lost 3 bases and J lost 6; bases outside the gene matches: 8. The CDR3 length is 15 residues. Here the CDR3 DNA reads TGTGCCAGCAGTTTCGGCGACAGGGGATCCGATACGCAGTATTTT. This translates into CASSFGDRGSDTQYF.

This clonotype was seen at least ten times. The J gene is TRBJ1-1, the V gene TRBV29-1, with D possibly matching TRBD1 (6 bases). Per the germline V gene, CDR1 is SQVTM and CDR2 is ANQGSEA. There are 13 residues in the CDR3. V was clipped by 6 bases and J by 6 bases, with 17 bases between them. The DNA for the CDR3 is TGCAGCGTAGTACAGGGCCGTGGCGCTGAAGCTTTCTTT. Amino acid sequence: CSVVQGRGAEAFF.

The chain is built from TRBV12-3 or TRBV12-4 and TRBJ2-5; D assignment may be TRBD1 or TRBD2 (6 bases each). The CDR3 is made up of 15 amino acids. Trimming pared 5 bases from V and 4 bases from J, leaving 17 bases between. The CDR3: CASSTQGRNRETQYF. The CDR3 coding sequence is TGTGCCAGCAGTACCCAGGGGAGGAATCGAGAGACCCAGTACTTC.

This clonotype was counted only a few times. V and J are TRBV15 and TRBJ2-3; D not certain. Trimming shortened V by 0 bases and J by 2 bases, and 6 bases separated the two germline ends. CDR3 length: 14 residues. The germline CDR1 and CDR2 sequences are LNHNV and YYDKDF (reference sequence). As DNA, the CDR3 is TGTGCCACCAGCAGAGATCTCGCCACAGATACGCAGTATTTT. Its protein is CATSRDLATDTQYF.

This clonotype has at least ten counts. The chain recombines TRBV12-3 or TRBV12-4 with TRBJ1-5; 10 nucleotides line up with TRBD1. CDR3 length equals 13 residues. Trimming removed 5 bases from V and 12 bases from J; junction bases left unmatched: 7. CDR3 sequence: CASSLPGQGLQHF. The CDR3 DNA is TGTGCCAGCAGTCTGCCGGGACAGGGGCTCCAGCATTTT.

The chain employs TRBV7-2 and TRBJ1-6; TRBD1 is a possible D gene (5 bases). CDR3 length: 16 residues. V was clipped by 2 bases and J by 10 bases, with 18 bases between them. Germline V CDR1 and CDR2: SGHTA, FQGNSA. CDR3 DNA sequence: TGTGCCAGCAGCTTATCCGGAGGGCGATGGGACTCACCCCTCCACTTT. It specifies CASSLSGGRWDSPLHF.

This clonotype was counted only a few times. The chain recombines TRBV20-1 with TRBJ2-1; D is unresolved. Germline V gene data show CDR1 as DFQATT and CDR2 as SNEGSKA (reference sequence). The CDR3 covers 17 residues. Trimming shortened V by 3 bases and J by 1 base, and 19 bases separated the two germline ends. In DNA, the CDR3 is TGCAGTGCTAGGGTGGATGATAGCTATTCTTCCTACAATGAGCAGTTCTTC. Translating gives CSARVDDSYSSYNEQFF.